This TCR beta chain emerged from a study of vaccination and CD4 T cells after COVID-19 (dated by TCRdb to between 2020 and 2023). Notes on the research overall: In the convalescent cohort there were six males and four females, among whom were two Hispanic individuals, seven Caucasians, two Asians and one multiracial person. In ten to eleven COVID-19 convalescent patients and 4 infection-naive healthy vaccine recipients, the spike-specific CD4+ TCR repertoire before mRNA vaccination was compared with the repertoire after mRNA vaccination. The cultures were stimulated with overlapping spike peptide pools from SARS-CoV-2 and from the common cold coronaviruses HCoV-NL63, HCoV-OC43 and HCoV-229E. Post-vaccine blood samples were collected a median of approximately eleven weeks after the second vaccine dose, ranging from roughly 13 to 250 days. At the TCR clonotype level, an earlier paper using these donors assessed memory CD4+ T cell crossreactivity between SARS-CoV-2 and common cold coronavirus spike proteins. As controls, cultures received a CEFX viral epitope pool (the positive control), an HIV-1 Nef peptide pool (the negative control), or no peptide at all. Post-COVID blood samples from convalescent patients were collected a median of approximately 100 days after diagnosis, with a range of 35 to 161 days. Participants received two doses of either the Pfizer-BioNTech BNT162b2 vaccine (n=8) or the Moderna mRNA-1273 vaccine (n=2).

The CDR3 starts with the cysteine, ends with the phenylalanine, and has 14 residues. Only CDR3 DNA remains: 42 bases, in frame from the first base. The germline V gene supplies CDR1 SQVTM and CDR2 ANQGSEA. V gives up 4 bases and J gives up 1 base, and the segment between their germline ends measures 12 bases. Worth noting for this clonotype: Its binding antigen is unknown. No much larger clone exists at a distance of one base, and base qualities are not known.

Results and caveats for the whole study, not just this receptor: Of the vaccine-specific clones in convalescent patients, 304 of 307, or nearly all, reacted only to SARS-CoV-2 spike and did not cross-react with common cold coronaviruses. The number of convalescent patients in the study was relatively small, and the study did not examine early timepoints following natural infection. The median number of SARS-CoV-2-reactive clonotypes rose from around 22 after infection to some 40 after vaccination, but the change was not significant. Among convalescent patients, a median around 86% of the SARS-CoV-2-reactive clones seen after vaccination appeared only after vaccination, which suggests priming specific to the vaccine.

The label giving this sample's treatment or condition can be read as: roughly ten-day PBMC culture with coronavirus spike peptide pools or control peptides (ViraFEST assay). CD4+ T cells from unexposed donors were collected before the COVID-19 pandemic (2011-2018). The study used the ViraFEST assay, which expanded antigen-specific T cells with peptide pools and then identified expanded clonotypes by TCR sequencing. Each well held 2.2 million or so PBMCs cultured with 10 ug/ml peptide pools in IMDM containing around 4.5% human AB serum and 8 to 10 IU/ml IL-2. On days 3 and 7, half of the culture medium was replaced with fresh IL-2-containing medium. Once the cells had been in culture for less than 11 days, the EasySep CD4+ T cell isolation kit was used to isolate CD4+ T cells by negative selection. As cell number allowed, CD4+ T cells from unexposed donors were tested for reactivity to SARS-CoV-2 S and N and to four common cold coronavirus spike pools. Ficoll-Paque Plus gradient centrifugation was used to isolate PBMCs from whole blood, and the isolated PBMCs were then either used fresh or cryopreserved at -140C. Triplicate wells were generally used for each culture condition. The leukapheresis product used for the unexposed donors was purchased from a commercial source.

Libraries were built with PCR. DNA from cultured CD4+ T cells was subjected to TCR sequencing with the Oncomine TCR Beta short-read assay at the Johns Hopkins FTIC core. The QIAamp micro DNA kit was used to extract genomic DNA from the cultured CD4+ T cells. Oncomine TCR Beta libraries made from cultured CD4+ T cells were pooled using unique dual indexes and sequenced on an Illumina iSeq 100. Per the source publication's procedure: Non-productive sequences were filtered out, and CDR3s that did not start with C, did not end with F or W, or were shorter than 7 amino acids were discarded. The MANAFEST web application identified antigen-specific clonotypes by comparing peptide-stimulated wells against reference wells and other culture wells. For a clone to be called positive, the clone needed an FDR below 0.05, an odds ratio above 5, and a productive frequency above 0.1% in at least two of three replicate wells. A clonotype was classed as cross-reactive if the clonotype showed significant expansion both in SARS-CoV-2 spike wells and in at least one common cold coronavirus spike condition. Similarity between CDR3 sequences was evaluated in R version 3.6.1 using Levenshtein distances (stringdist) and unrooted phylogenetic trees (ape). TCRdb itself trimmed the public reads at Q25 with fastp, ran MiXCR and retained productive beta chains. Rows merge per CDR3 protein into single entries with the most common DNA and genes. TCRdb, not the authors, supplied the V and J calls. The sample table holds 10,000 or so distinct CDR3 sequences, of which roughly 35% were seen once. The ten most abundant clones make up roughly 14% of the sample.

The sample was CD4+ T cells from blood, cultured in vitro. This sequence uses TRBV29-1 and TRBJ2-3; TRBD1 is a possible D gene, resting on 6 matching bases. The sequence derives from a human donor in good health. Read as DNA, the sequence is TGCAGCGTTGGGGCGGCAGGGGGCACAGATACGCAGTATTTT. Its protein reads: CSVGAAGGTDTQYF.